This paragraph covers one T cell receptor (beta chain) sequence. The length of the CDR3 is 19 residues. The trim removed 5 bases at V and 9 bases at J, leaving 18 bases unmatched. Germline lookup yields CDR1 LNHNV and CDR2 YYDKDF (reference sequence). The data are from a study of OX40 agonist ivuxolimab in advanced cancers. On the study more broadly: Earlier anti-PD-1, anti-PD-L1 or anti-CTLA-4 therapy was permitted; 30% to 50% had received some.

Sequenced by immunoSEQ multiplex PCR; TCRdb stores in-frame clones only, minus some. The sample has about 73,000 clones; around 89% are singletons. The sequenced sample was CD4+ or CD8+ T cells sorted from blood, obtained in a trial of the OX40 agonist ivuxolimab. The chain joins TRBV15 to TRBJ2-1; 14 positions match TRBD2. This sequence was found in an adult with an advanced solid tumor such as melanoma, head and neck, liver or kidney cancer. CDR3: CATSPTQTGTSGRRGEQFF. In nucleotides, the CDR3 is TGTGCCACCAGCCCTACTCAAACCGGGACTAGCGGGAGAAGGGGTGAGCAGTTCTTC.